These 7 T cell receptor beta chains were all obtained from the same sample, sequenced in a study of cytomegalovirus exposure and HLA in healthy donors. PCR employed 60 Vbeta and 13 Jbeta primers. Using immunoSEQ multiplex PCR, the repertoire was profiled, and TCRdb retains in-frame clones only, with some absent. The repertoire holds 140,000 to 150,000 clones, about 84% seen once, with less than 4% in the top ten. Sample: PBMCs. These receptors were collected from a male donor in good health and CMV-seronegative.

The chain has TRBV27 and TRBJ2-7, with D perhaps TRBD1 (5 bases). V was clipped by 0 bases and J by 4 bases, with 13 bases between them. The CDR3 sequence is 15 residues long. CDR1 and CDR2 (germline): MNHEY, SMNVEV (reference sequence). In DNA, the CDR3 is TGTGCCAGCAGTTTATCTCGGCAGGGTGGTTACGAGCAGTACTTC. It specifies CASSLSRQGGYEQYF.

The CDR3 DNA reads as TGTGCCAGTAATGGGGGGGAGTGGGGCACTGAAGCTTTCTTT. Residues: CASNGGEWGTEAFF. The chain joins TRBV19 to TRBJ1-1; possibly TRBD1 for D (5 bases). CDR1 and CDR2 from the germline V gene are LNHDA and SQIVND (reference sequence). The CDR3 spans 14 residues. Trimming shortened V by 7 bases and J by 4 bases, and 16 bases separated the two germline ends.

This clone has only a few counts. Written as DNA, the CDR3 is TGTGCCAGCAGCTCACCTTGGACTAGCGGAACCTACAATGAGCAGTTCTTC. As protein: CASSSPWTSGTYNEQFF. The chain couples TRBV11-2 to TRBJ2-1; 10 bases fit TRBD2. V shed 4 bases, J shed 2 bases, and the junction held 8 bases outside the gene matches. Germline V CDR1 and CDR2: SGHAT, FQNNGV. This CDR3 is built from 17 residues.

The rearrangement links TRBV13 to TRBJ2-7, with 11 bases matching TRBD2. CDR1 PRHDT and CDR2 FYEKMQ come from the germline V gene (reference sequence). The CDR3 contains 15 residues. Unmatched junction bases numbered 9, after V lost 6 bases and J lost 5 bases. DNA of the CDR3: TGTGCCAGCAGATATAGCGGGGGGGCCCCCAACGAGCAGTACTTC. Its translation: CASRYSGGAPNEQYF.

In DNA, the CDR3 is TGTGCCAGCAGCCCAAGGGACAGGGGATTCTACGAGCAGTACTTC. Encoded protein: CASSPRDRGFYEQYF. The chain employs TRBV6-5 and TRBJ2-7; 10 nucleotides align to TRBD1. The CDR3 is made up of 15 amino acids. CDR1 is MNHEY and CDR2 is SVGAGI in the germline V gene. J lost 3 bases, V lost 6 bases, and 8 bases had no gene match.

The CDR3 DNA sequence: TGTGCCAGCAGCTTAACGGGGTTAGAAGCTTTCTTT. Protein product: CASSLTGLEAFF. This sequence joins TRBV7-9 and TRBJ1-1; D gene unclear. This CDR3 is 12 amino acids long. V was trimmed by 2 bases and J by 8 bases, leaving 9 bases between them. The germline gives CDR1 SEHNR, CDR2 FQNEAQ (reference sequence).

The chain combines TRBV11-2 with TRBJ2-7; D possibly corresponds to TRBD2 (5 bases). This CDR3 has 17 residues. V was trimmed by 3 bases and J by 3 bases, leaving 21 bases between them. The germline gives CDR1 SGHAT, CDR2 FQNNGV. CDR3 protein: CASSLSGFAGGLYEQYF. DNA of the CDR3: TGTGCCAGCAGCTTGTCCGGTTTCGCGGGTGGTCTCTACGAGCAGTACTTC. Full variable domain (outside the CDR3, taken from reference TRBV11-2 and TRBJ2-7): EAGVAQSPRYKIIEKRQSVAFWCNPISGHATLYWYQQILGQGPKLLIQFQNNGVVDDSQLPKDRFSAERLKGVDSTLKIQPAKLEDSAVYLCASSLSGFAGGLYEQYFGPGTRLTVT.